Below are 4 T cell receptor beta chains sequenced from a single sample in a study of cytotoxic CD8 clonotypes in ibrutinib-treated CLL. Data came from immunoSEQ multiplex PCR; TCRdb stores just in-frame clones and leaves some out. The sample carries fewer than 400,000 clones, 67% recorded once. This material consisted of PBMCs, taken after 36 months of ibrutinib treatment. The receptors here all came from a human donor with chronic lymphocytic leukemia.

The rearrangement uses TRBV19 and TRBJ2-1; TRBD2 agrees at 11 bases. Germline assignment: CDR1 LNHDA and CDR2 SQIVND (reference sequence). The J segment lost 0 bases and the V segment lost 7 bases, leaving 8 bases of the junction unmatched. This CDR3 has 17 amino acids. In nucleotides, the CDR3 is TGTGCCAGTATGGCTAGCGGGAGGCCCATCTCCTACAATGAGCAGTTCTTC. Its protein is CASMASGRPISYNEQFF.

The sample holds a few counts of this clone. The J gene is TRBJ2-5, the V gene TRBV19, with D hard to call. Germline-derived CDR1 and CDR2 are LNHDA and SQIVND (reference sequence). CDR3 length: 15 amino acids. The V gene lost 1 base and the J gene lost 1 base, with 10 bases spanning the gap. Here the CDR3 reads CASSIGIRAQETQYF. CDR3 bases: TGTGCCAGTAGTATAGGTATCCGGGCCCAAGAGACCCAGTACTTC.

The CDR3 region is CASSNRAGVYEQFF. The CDR3 DNA reads as TGTGCCAGCTCTAATAGAGCGGGAGTCTATGAGCAGTTCTTC. The gene calls are TRBV27 and TRBJ2-1, with 8 bases fitting TRBD2. V was clipped by 8 bases and J by 8 bases; unmatched bases: 11. From germline, CDR1 is MNHEY and CDR2 SMNVEV (reference sequence). CDR3 length: 14 amino acids.

This chain connects TRBV4-3 to TRBJ2-5; 9 bases match TRBD1. The CDR3 is made up of 15 amino acids. The germline gives CDR1 LGHNA, CDR2 YSLEER. With V trimmed by 5 bases and J by 1 base, 5 bases remained unmatched. CDR3 DNA sequence: TGCGCCAGCAGCACTCAGACAGGGGGCCAAGAGACCCAGTACTTC. Translated: CASSTQTGGQETQYF.